This entry concerns a single T cell receptor (beta chain). Its antigen is unidentified. This sample is drawn from a study of cytomegalovirus exposure and HLA in healthy donors. The PCR made use of 60 Vbeta and 13 Jbeta primers. Using immunoSEQ multiplex PCR, the repertoire was profiled, and TCRdb retains in-frame clones only, with some absent. This table has some 190,000 clones, about 85% appearing once. Study conclusions and caveats: Specificity of a few CMV-associated chains for CMV antigens was verified in vitro. The authors judged a highly shared variant cluster likely a sequencing artifact.

The length of the CDR3 is 13 residues. In germline, CDR1 is WSHSY, CDR2 SAAADI. Between the trimmed V and J ends, which lost 7 bases and 1 base, there was a span of 7 bases. Source material: PBMCs. The chain links TRBV10-2 to TRBJ2-2; D uncertain. The clonotype was recovered from a boy younger than 10 in good health and CMV-seronegative. The CDR3 region has the DNA TGCGCCAGCACTATCCAGAACACCGGGGAGCTGTTTTTT. Translating it yields CASTIQNTGELFF.